These 14 T cell receptor beta chains share one sample of origin, sequenced in a study of cytomegalovirus exposure and HLA in healthy donors. The study ran its PCR with 60 Vbeta and 13 Jbeta primers. Assay: immunoSEQ multiplex PCR; the TCRdb copy retains only in-frame clones and omits some. The data contain fewer than 200,000 clones, 78% of them singletons. The specimen was PBMCs. Receptors originate from a woman in her 30s in good health and CMV-seropositive.

The rearrangement joins TRBV5-5 to TRBJ1-5; D is possibly TRBD1 (5 bases). Trimming cost V 2 bases and J 2 bases, with 14 bases left between them. This CDR3 contains 16 residues. CDR1 SGHKS and CDR2 YYEKEE come from the germline V gene (reference sequence). Written as DNA, the CDR3 is TGTGCCAGCAGCTTTTTGGGGCCCTGGGGCAATCAGCCCCAGCATTTT. Its protein is CASSFLGPWGNQPQHF.

This clone turned up a few times. The chain carries TRBV5-6 and TRBJ2-5, with TRBD2 matching over 10 bases. The CDR3 is made up of 13 amino acids. Unmatched junction bases numbered 3, after V lost 4 bases and J lost 6 bases. Germline lookup yields CDR1 SGHDT and CDR2 YYEEEE. The CDR3 nucleotides read TGTGCCAGCAGCCCGGGACTAGCGAAGACCCAGTACTTC. Its translation is CASSPGLAKTQYF.

The V gene is TRBV29-1, the J gene TRBJ2-1; D may be TRBD1 (6 bases). CDR3 length: 13 amino acids. Germline lookup yields CDR1 SQVTM and CDR2 ANQGSEA. The V and J ends lost 6 bases and 2 bases respectively, with 11 bases between them. The DNA of the CDR3 is TGCAGCGTAGAGGACAGAACCTACAATGAGCAGTTCTTC. Translating gives CSVEDRTYNEQFF.

The V and J genes are TRBV4-1 and TRBJ1-2, with 7 bases that match TRBD1. Germline lookup yields CDR1 MGHRA and CDR2 YSYEKL. V shed 0 bases, J shed 6 bases, and the junction held 7 bases outside the gene matches. The length of the CDR3 is 15 residues. This CDR3 is CASSQEQGVNHGYTF. The CDR3, as DNA: TGCGCCAGCAGCCAAGAGCAGGGGGTAAATCATGGCTACACCTTC.

The chain joins TRBV30 to TRBJ2-6; 7 bases line up with TRBD2. CDR3 length: 17 amino acids. CDR1 is GTSNPN and CDR2 is SVGIG in the germline V gene (reference sequence). V gave up 7 bases and J gave up 4 bases; unmatched junction bases: 16. The DNA of the CDR3 is TGTGCCTTGGGGGATCCGGGGGGATCTCTGGGGGCCAACGTCCTGACTTTC. Translating it yields CALGDPGGSLGANVLTF.

The V call is TRBV13, the J call TRBJ2-5; a weak D match, TRBD1 (6 bases). V was shortened by 4 bases and J by 7 bases, with 13 bases between the two germline ends. Germline V gene sequence: CDR1 PRHDT, CDR2 FYEKMQ (reference sequence). This CDR3 is built from 13 residues. The chain's CDR3 is CASSYSGTPTQYF. The DNA for the CDR3 is TGTGCCAGCAGCTACTCCGGGACACCGACCCAGTACTTC. The variable domain in full, with the rest retrieved from reference TRBV13 and TRBJ2-5, is AAGVIQSPRHLIKEKRETATLKCYPIPRHDTVYWYQQGPGQDPQFLISFYEKMQSDKGSIPDRFSAQQFSDYHSELNMSSLELGDSALYFCASSYSGTPTQYFGPGTRLLVL.

The rearrangement joins TRBV30 to TRBJ1-2; D is perhaps TRBD1 (6 bases). The V and J ends lost 1 base and 8 bases respectively, with 14 bases between them. The CDR3 has 13 residues. Germline V lookup: CDR1 GTSNPN, CDR2 SVGIG (reference sequence). CDR3 amino acids: CAWSGGPLRGYTF. In DNA form, the CDR3 reads TGTGCCTGGAGTGGGGGGCCCCTTAGGGGCTACACCTTC.

In DNA, the CDR3 is TGTGCCAGCAGTTTATCCTCAGGGATCTATGGCTACACCTTC. Amino acids: CASSLSSGIYGYTF. The V call is TRBV28, the J call TRBJ1-2; possibly TRBD1 for D (5 bases). Trimming shortened V by 1 base and J by 4 bases, and 10 bases separated the two germline ends. This CDR3 has 14 residues. Germline lookup yields CDR1 MDHEN and CDR2 SYDVKM.

The rearrangement uses TRBV5-4 and TRBJ1-1; 9 bases line up with TRBD1. Germline V gene lookup returns CDR1 SGHNT and CDR2 YYREEE (reference sequence). The CDR3 contains 15 residues. V trimming: 4 bases; J trimming: 3 bases; junction bases outside the gene matches: 7. This chain's CDR3 is CASSTGTGRDTEAFF. CDR3 DNA sequence: TGTGCCAGCAGCACCGGGACAGGGCGGGACACTGAAGCTTTCTTT.

The gene calls are TRBV11-2 and TRBJ2-7; D is undetermined. V was clipped by 2 bases and J by 2 bases, with 16 bases between them. From germline, CDR1 is SGHAT and CDR2 FQNNGV. This CDR3 comprises 16 residues. In DNA form, the CDR3 reads TGTGCCAGCAGCTTAAGGAGCCAAGCGCCGCCCTACGAGCAGTACTTC. Its protein is CASSLRSQAPPYEQYF.

The chain recombines TRBV6-1 with TRBJ2-2; 7 positions match TRBD1. Germline CDR1 is MNHNS and CDR2 is SASEGT. The CDR3 consists of 14 residues. The ends lost 5 bases at V and 3 bases at J; junction bases unmatched: 3. This chain's CDR3 is CASSFGQDTGELFF. The DNA for the CDR3 is TGTGCCAGCAGTTTCGGACAGGACACCGGGGAGCTGTTTTTT.

The gene calls are TRBV6-5 and TRBJ2-7; the D gene is possibly TRBD2 (7 bases). The CDR3 is 15 amino acids. With 8 bases removed from V and 1 base from J, the gap between germline ends came to 18 bases. Germline V gene lookup returns CDR1 MNHEY and CDR2 SVGAGI. CDR3 loop: CASGRAGTPSYEQYF. The DNA for the CDR3 is TGTGCCAGCGGACGAGCGGGGACACCTTCCTACGAGCAGTACTTC.

CDR3 sequence (DNA): TGTGCCAGCAGCCCTCGGGGGAGCACTGAAGCTTTCTTT. Its translation is CASSPRGSTEAFF. The chain employs TRBV27 and TRBJ1-1; possibly TRBD1 for D (5 bases). The CDR3 runs to 13 residues. V lost 6 bases and J 4 bases, leaving 12 bases between the germline ends. Germline CDR1 MNHEY, CDR2 SMNVEV (reference sequence).

CDR3 amino acids: CASSVREELFF. The CDR3 DNA reads TGTGCCAGTAGTGTCCGCGAGGAGCTGTTTTTT. The chain uses TRBV19 and TRBJ2-2; no definite D call. Between the trimmed V and J ends, which lost 5 bases and 10 bases, there was a span of 8 bases. This CDR3 comprises 11 residues. Looked up from germline, CDR1 is LNHDA and CDR2 is SQIVND (reference sequence).